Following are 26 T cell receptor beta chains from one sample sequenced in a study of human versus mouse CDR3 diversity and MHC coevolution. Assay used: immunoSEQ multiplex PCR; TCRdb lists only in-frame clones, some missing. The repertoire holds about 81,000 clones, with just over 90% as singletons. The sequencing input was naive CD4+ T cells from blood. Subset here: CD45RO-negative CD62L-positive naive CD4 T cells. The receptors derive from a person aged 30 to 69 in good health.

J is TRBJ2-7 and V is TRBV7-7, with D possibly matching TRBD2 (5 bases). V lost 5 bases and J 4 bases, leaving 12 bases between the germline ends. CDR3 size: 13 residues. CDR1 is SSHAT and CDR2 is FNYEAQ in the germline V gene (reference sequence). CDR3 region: CASSPSGLYEQYF. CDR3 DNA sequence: TGTGCCAGCAGCCCCTCGGGGTTGTACGAGCAGTACTTC. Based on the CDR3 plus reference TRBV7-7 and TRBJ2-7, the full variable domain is GAGVSQSPRYKVTKRGQDVTLRCDPISSHATLYWYQQALGQGPEFLTYFNYEAQPDKSGLPSDRFSAERPEGSISTLTIQRTEQRDSAMYRCASSPSGLYEQYFGPGTRLTVT.

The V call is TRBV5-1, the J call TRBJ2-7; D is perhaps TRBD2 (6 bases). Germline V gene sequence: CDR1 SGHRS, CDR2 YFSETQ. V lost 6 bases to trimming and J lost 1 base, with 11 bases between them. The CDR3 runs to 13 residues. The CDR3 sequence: CASTAGRSYEQYF. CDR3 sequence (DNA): TGCGCCAGCACCGCGGGGAGATCCTACGAGCAGTACTTC.

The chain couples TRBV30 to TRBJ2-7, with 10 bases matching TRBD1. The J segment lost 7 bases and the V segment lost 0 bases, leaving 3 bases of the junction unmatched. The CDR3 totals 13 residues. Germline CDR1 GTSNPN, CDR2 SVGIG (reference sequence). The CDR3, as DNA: TGTGCCTGGAGTGTAGGACAGGGGGGTGAGCAGTACTTC. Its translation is CAWSVGQGGEQYF. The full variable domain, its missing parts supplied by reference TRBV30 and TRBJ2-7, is SQTIHQWPATLVQPVGSPLSLECTVEGTSNPNLYWYRQAAGRGLQLLFYSVGIGQISSEVPQNLSASRPQDRQFILSSKKLLLSDSGFYLCAWSVGQGGEQYFGPGTRLTVT.

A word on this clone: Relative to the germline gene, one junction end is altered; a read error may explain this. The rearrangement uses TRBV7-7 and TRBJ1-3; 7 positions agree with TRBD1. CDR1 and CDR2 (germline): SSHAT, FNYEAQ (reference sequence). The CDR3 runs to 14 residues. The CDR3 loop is CASSSGQPGNTIYF. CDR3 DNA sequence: TGTGCTAGCAGCTCGGGACAGCCTGGAAACACCATATATTTT. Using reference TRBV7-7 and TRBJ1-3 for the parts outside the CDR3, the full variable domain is GAGVSQSPRYKVTKRGQDVTLRCDPISSHATLYWYQQALGQGPEFLTYFNYEAQPDKSGLPSDRFSAERPEGSISTLTIQRTEQRDSAMYRCASSSGQPGNTIYFGEGSWLTVV.

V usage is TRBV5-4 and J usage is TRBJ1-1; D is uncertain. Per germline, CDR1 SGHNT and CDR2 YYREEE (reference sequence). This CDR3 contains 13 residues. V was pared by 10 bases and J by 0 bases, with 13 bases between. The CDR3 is CAQQKEVNTEAFF. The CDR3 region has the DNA TGTGCCCAGCAGAAAGAGGTGAACACTGAAGCTTTCTTT.

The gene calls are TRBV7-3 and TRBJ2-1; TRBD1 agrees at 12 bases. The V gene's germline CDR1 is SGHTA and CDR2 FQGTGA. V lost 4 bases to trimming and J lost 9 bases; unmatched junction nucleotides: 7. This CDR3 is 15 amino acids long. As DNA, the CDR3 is TGTGCCAGCAGCTCCCCGGGACAGGGGGCGTCTGAGCAGTTCTTC. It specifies CASSSPGQGASEQFF. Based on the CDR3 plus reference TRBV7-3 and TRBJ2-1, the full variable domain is GAGVSQTPSNKVTEKGKYVELRCDPISGHTALYWYRQSLGQGPEFLIYFQGTGAADDSGLPNDRFFAVRPEGSVSTLKIQRTERGDSAVYLCASSSPGQGASEQFFGPGTRLTVL.

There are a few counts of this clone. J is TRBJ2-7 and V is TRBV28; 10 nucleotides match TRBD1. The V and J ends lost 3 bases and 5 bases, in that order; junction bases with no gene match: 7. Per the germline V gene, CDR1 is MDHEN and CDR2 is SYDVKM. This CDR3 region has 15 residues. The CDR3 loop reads CASSFPAGTGDEQYF. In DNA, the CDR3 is TGTGCCAGCAGTTTCCCCGCCGGGACAGGGGACGAGCAGTACTTC.

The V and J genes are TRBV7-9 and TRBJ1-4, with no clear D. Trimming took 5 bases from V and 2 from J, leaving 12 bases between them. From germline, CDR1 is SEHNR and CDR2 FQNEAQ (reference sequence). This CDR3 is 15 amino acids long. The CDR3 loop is CASSGGALTNEKLFF. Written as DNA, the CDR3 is TGTGCCAGCAGCGGAGGAGCATTGACTAATGAAAAACTGTTTTTT.

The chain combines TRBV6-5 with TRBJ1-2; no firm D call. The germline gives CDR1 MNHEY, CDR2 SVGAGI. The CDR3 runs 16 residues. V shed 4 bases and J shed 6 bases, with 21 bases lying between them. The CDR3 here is CASSWSEECRKNGYTF. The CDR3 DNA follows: TGTGCCAGCAGTTGGTCTGAGGAATGTAGAAAGAATGGCTACACCTTC.

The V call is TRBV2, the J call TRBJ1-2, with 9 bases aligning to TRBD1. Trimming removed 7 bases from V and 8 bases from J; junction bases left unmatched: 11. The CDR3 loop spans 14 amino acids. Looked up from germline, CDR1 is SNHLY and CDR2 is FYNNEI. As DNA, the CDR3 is TGTGCCAGCAAGCGAGCCGGGACAGGGCCGGGCTACACCTTC. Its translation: CASKRAGTGPGYTF. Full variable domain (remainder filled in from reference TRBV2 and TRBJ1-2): EPEVTQTPSHQVTQMGQEVILRCVPISNHLYFYWYRQILGQKVEFLVSFYNNEISEKSEIFDDQFSVERPDGSNFTLKIRSTKLEDSAMYFCASKRAGTGPGYTFGSGTRLTVV.

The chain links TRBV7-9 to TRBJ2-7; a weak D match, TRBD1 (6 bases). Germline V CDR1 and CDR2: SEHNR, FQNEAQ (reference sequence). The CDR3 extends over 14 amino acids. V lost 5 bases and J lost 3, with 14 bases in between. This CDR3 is CASSIQGALYEQYF. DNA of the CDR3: TGTGCCAGCAGCATACAGGGTGCCCTCTACGAGCAGTACTTC.

Here the CDR3 reads CASSVGPGQGNYEQYF. For the CDR3, the DNA is TGTGCCAGCAGCGTAGGACCAGGACAGGGAAACTACGAGCAGTACTTC. This chain joins TRBV9 and TRBJ2-7, with 8 bases aligning to TRBD1. V lost 0 bases and J lost 3; bases outside the gene matches: 8. The CDR3 runs to 16 residues. From germline, CDR1 is SGDLS and CDR2 YYNGEE.

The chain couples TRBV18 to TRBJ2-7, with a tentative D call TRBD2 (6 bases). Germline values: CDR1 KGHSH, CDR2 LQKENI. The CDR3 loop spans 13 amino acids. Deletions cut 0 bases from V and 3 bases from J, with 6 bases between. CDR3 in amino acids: CASSPPGGYEQYF. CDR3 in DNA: TGTGCCAGCTCACCACCGGGGGGCTACGAGCAGTACTTC.

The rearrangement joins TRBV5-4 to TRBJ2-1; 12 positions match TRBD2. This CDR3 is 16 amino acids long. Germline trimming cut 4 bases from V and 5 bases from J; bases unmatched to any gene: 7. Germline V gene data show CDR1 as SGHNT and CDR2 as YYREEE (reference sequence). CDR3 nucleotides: TGTGCCAGCAGCGTAGAAGGACTAGCGGGAAACAATGAGCAGTTCTTC. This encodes CASSVEGLAGNNEQFF.

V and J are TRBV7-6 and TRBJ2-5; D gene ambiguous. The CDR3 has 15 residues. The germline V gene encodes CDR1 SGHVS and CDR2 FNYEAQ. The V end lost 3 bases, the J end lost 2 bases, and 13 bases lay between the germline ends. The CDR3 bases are TGTGCCAGCAGCTTCAGTCTAACAGAGCAAGAGACCCAGTACTTC. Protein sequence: CASSFSLTEQETQYF.

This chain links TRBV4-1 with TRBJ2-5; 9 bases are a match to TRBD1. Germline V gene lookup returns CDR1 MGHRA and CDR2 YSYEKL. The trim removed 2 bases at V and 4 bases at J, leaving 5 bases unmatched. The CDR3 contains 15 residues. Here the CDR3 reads CASSQLRTGAETQYF. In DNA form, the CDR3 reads TGCGCCAGCAGCCAACTAAGGACAGGGGCAGAGACCCAGTACTTC.

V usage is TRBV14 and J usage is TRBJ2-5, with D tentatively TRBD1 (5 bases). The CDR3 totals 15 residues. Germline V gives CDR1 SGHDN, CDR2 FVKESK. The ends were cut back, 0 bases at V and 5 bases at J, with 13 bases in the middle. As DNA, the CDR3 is TGTGCCAGCAGCCAAGAGTACAGGCGGTTCGAGACCCAGTACTTC. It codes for CASSQEYRRFETQYF.

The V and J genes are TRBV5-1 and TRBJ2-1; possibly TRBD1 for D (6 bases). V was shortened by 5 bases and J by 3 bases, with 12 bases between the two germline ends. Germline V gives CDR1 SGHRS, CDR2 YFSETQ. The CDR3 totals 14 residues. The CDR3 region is CASSRTVDYNEQFF. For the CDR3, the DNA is TGCGCCAGCAGTAGGACAGTGGACTACAATGAGCAGTTCTTC.

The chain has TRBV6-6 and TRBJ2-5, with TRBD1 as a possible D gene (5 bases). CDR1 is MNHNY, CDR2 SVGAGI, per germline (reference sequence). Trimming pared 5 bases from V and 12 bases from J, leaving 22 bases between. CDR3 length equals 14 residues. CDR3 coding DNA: TGTGCCAGCAGTCTAGACAGAGTACCTACCCAGGAGTACTTC. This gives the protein CASSLDRVPTQEYF.

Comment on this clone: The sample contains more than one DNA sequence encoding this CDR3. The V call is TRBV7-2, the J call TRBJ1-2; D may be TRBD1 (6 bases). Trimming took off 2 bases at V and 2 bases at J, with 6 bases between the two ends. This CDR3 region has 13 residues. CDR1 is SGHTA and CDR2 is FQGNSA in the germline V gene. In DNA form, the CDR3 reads TGTGCCAGCAGCTTACAGGGGAACTATGGCTACACCTTC. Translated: CASSLQGNYGYTF.

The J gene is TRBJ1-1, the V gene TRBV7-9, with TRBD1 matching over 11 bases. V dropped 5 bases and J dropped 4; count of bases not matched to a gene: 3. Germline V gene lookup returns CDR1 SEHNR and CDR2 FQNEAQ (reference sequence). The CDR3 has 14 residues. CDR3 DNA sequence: TGTGCCAGCAGCCCCGGACAGGGGGCCACTGAAGCTTTCTTT. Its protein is CASSPGQGATEAFF. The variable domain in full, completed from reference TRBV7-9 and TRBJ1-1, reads DTGVSQNPRHKITKRGQNVTFRCDPISEHNRLYWYRQTLGQGPEFLTYFQNEAQLEKSRLLSDRFSAERPKGSFSTLEIQRTEQGDSAMYLCASSPGQGATEAFFGQGTRLTVV.

The CDR3 here is CASSLDLDRTFYEQYF. CDR3 nucleotide sequence: TGCGCCAGCAGCTTGGACCTCGACAGGACCTTTTACGAGCAGTACTTC. The rearrangement joins TRBV5-1 to TRBJ2-7, with D possibly matching TRBD1 (6 bases). The CDR3 contains 16 residues. Germline CDR1 is SGHRS and CDR2 is YFSETQ. Trimming removed 0 bases from V and 4 bases from J, with 17 bases in between.

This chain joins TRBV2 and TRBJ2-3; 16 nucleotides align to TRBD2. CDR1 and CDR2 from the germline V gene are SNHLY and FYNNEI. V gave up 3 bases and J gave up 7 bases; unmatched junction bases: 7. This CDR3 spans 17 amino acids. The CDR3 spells CASSEALGLAGGNTQYF. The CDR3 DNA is TGTGCCAGCAGTGAGGCCCTGGGACTAGCGGGGGGGAATACGCAGTATTTT.

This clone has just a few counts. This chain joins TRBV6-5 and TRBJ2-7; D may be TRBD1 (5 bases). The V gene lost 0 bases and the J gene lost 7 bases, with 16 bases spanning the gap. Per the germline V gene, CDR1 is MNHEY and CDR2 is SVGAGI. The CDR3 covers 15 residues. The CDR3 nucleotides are TGTGCCAGCAGTTACTCCAGGGTTGTTGTGTGGGAGCAGTACTTC. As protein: CASSYSRVVVWEQYF.

The CDR3 here is CASSWGGGEGKQYF. CDR3 bases: TGTGCCAGCAGCTGGGGGGGCGGGGAGGGGAAACAGTACTTC. This sequence joins TRBV5-4 and TRBJ2-7; tentatively, D is TRBD2 (7 bases). Looked up from germline, CDR1 is SGHNT and CDR2 is YYREEE (reference sequence). This CDR3 contains 14 residues. Trimming cost V 3 bases and J 10 bases, with 20 bases left between them.

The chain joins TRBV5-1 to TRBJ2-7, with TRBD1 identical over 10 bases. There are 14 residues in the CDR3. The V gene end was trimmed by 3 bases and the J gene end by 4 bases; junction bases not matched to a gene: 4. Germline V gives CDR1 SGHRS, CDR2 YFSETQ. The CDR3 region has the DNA TGCGCCAGCAGCTCCGGGACAGGGGAATACGAGCAGTACTTC. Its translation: CASSSGTGEYEQYF.